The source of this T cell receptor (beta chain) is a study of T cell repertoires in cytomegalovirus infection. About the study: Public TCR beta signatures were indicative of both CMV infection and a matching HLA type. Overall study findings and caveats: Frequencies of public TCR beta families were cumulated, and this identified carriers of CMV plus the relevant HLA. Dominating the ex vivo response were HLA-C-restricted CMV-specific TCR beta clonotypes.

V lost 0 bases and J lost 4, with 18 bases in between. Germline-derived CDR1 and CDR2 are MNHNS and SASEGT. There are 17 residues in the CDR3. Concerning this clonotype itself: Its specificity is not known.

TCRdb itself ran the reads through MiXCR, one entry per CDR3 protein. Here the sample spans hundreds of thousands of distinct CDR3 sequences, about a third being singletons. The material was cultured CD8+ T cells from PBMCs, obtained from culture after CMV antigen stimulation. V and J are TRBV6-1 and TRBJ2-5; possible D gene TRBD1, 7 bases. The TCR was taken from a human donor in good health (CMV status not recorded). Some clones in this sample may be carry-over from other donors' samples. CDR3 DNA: TGTGCCAGCAGTGAAGCGGGGGACAGCGCGGGGCGAGAGACCCAGTACTTC. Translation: CASSEAGDSAGRETQYF.